The clone carrying this TCR beta chain was detected only a few times. Its specificity is unknown. CDR3 length: 17 amino acids. The ends were cut back, 1 base at V and 8 bases at J, with 18 bases in the middle. Germline-derived CDR1 and CDR2 are MGHRA and YSYEKL. This specimen comes from a study of T cells after yellow fever vaccination. At the level of the study: Fractions of low cell number were prepared using SMART-Seq v4 Ultra Low Input. Study observations and caveats: Among all clonotypes, a small share was observed in both CD4 and CD8 compartments. Weaker, the secondary response peaked sooner, at day 5 versus 15.

MiXCR was run by TCRdb on the 5' RACE reads, yielding one entry per CDR3 protein. The sample lists under 400,000 distinct CDR3 sequences, about 12% occurring once. The sequence derives from a man younger than 35 who received the YFV17D yellow fever vaccine. The J gene is TRBJ1-6, the V gene TRBV4-1; D is possibly TRBD1 (5 bases). The specimen was CD4+ T cells sorted from PBMCs, collected 15 days after the yellow fever booster vaccination. The CDR3 is CASSQGIRGGSDSPLHF. CDR3 nucleotides: TGCGCCAGCAGCCAAGGGATACGGGGGGGATCGGATTCACCCCTCCACTTT.